This TCR beta chain was found in a study of T cell repertoires in cytomegalovirus infection. Across the whole study: Evidence of both CMV infection and a matching HLA type came from public TCR beta signatures. Overall study results and limits: Clonotype analysis showed dominance of the ex vivo response by HLA-C-restricted CMV-specific TCR beta clonotypes. Summed frequency of shared TCR beta families picked out CMV carriers who also had the relevant HLA.

Regarding this clonotype: Its target is not known.

CDR1 is MNHEY, CDR2 SMNVEV, per germline (reference sequence). The V and J ends lost 5 bases and 0 bases respectively, with 12 bases between them. CDR3 size: 15 residues. TCRdb re-called the reads through MiXCR, storing one row per CDR3 protein. Counted here are some 680,000 distinct CDR3 sequences, about a third occurring once; the ten biggest clones make up around 2.8%. The V gene is TRBV27, the J gene TRBJ2-3; tentative D call: TRBD2 (6 bases). The sequenced sample consisted of PBMCs. The TCR sequence derives from a human donor in good health (CMV status not recorded). Some clones in this sample may be carry-over from other donors' samples. The CDR3 DNA reads as TGTGCCAGCAGTCCCATAGCGGTGAGCACAGATACGCAGTATTTT. Protein sequence: CASSPIAVSTDTQYF.